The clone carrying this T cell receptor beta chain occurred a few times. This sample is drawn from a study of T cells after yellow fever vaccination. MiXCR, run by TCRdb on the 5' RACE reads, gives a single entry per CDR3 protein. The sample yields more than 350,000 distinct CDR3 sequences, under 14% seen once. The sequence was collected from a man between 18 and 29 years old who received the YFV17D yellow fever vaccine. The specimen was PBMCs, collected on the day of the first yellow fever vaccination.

The chain's CDR3 is CASSPGTYYNEQFF. CDR3 nucleotides: TGTGCCAGCAGTCCCGGGACGTATTACAATGAGCAGTTCTTC. This rearrangement joins TRBV6-1 to TRBJ2-1; D could derive from TRBD1 or TRBD2 (5 bases each). V shed 5 bases and J shed 4 bases, with 12 bases lying between them. This CDR3 is built from 14 residues. The V gene's germline CDR1 is MNHNS and CDR2 SASEGT.